This entry lists 4 T cell receptor beta chains sequenced from one sample in a study of T cell responses to AZD1222 COVID-19 vaccine. Sequencing used immunoSEQ multiplex PCR; TCRdb keeps in-frame clones, though not all of them. The sample lists 200,000 or so clones; around 93% were seen once. The sequenced sample was peripheral blood, obtained 28 days after the second AZD1222 dose. The source is an adult who received the AZD1222 COVID-19 vaccine.

The chain has TRBV11-3 and TRBJ2-2, with D maybe TRBD1 (6 bases). V was shortened by 3 bases and J by 0 bases, with 8 bases between the two germline ends. Germline CDR1 is SGHNT and CDR2 is YENEEA. This CDR3 spans 15 amino acids. This CDR3 reads CASSFGGTNTGELFF. The CDR3 DNA follows: TGTGCCAGCAGCTTTGGGGGCACGAACACCGGGGAGCTGTTTTTT.

This clone appeared a single time. This chain links TRBV7-9 with TRBJ1-2; no clear D gene. Trimming cost V 6 bases and J 6 bases, with 20 bases left between them. The CDR3 is made up of 15 amino acids. From germline, CDR1 is SEHNR and CDR2 FQNEAQ (reference sequence). For the CDR3, the DNA is TGTGCCAGCAGTCTAGGCATGGGGTCTCTCGATGGCTACACCTTC. Its protein product is CASSLGMGSLDGYTF.

The V and J genes are TRBV12-3 or TRBV12-4 and TRBJ2-7; no clear D gene. There are 12 residues in the CDR3. V was cut by 0 bases and J by 6 bases, with 6 bases left in between. CDR3 protein: CASSLARSEQYF. In nucleotides, the CDR3 is TGTGCCAGCAGTTTAGCAAGGAGCGAGCAGTACTTC.

The chain joins TRBV18 to TRBJ2-5; D perhaps matches TRBD1 (5 bases). The CDR3 runs 14 residues. V was shortened by 2 bases and J by 4 bases, with 11 bases between the two germline ends. The V gene's germline CDR1 is KGHSH and CDR2 LQKENI. In DNA, the CDR3 is TGTGCCAGCTCACCAGAAGGGGTTCGAGAGACCCAGTACTTC. The encoded protein is CASSPEGVRETQYF.